This T cell receptor beta chain came from a study of T-cell memory formation after mild COVID-19. For the study at large: The TCR clusters were mostly specific to one donor. Study outcomes and limitations: Memory cells collected pre-infection included some clones that later responded, suggesting cross-reactive memory joined.

Each CDR3 protein is one row after TCRdb ran MiXCR on the 5' RACE reads. This sample has roughly 300,000 distinct CDR3 sequences, with under 20% found just once. The CDR3 is made up of 14 amino acids. V lost 4 bases and J 0 bases, leaving 10 bases between the germline ends. Germline V CDR1 and CDR2: SGHRS, YFSETQ. This clonotype was observed a few times. The antigen is not known. The source is a man aged 18 to 29 who had mild COVID-19 (a few samples of this study predate the infection). Cell type and time point are not known. The chain recombines TRBV5-1 with TRBJ1-2; maybe TRBD1 (5 bases). The sequencing sample was made of PBMCs or a T cell subset sorted from them (not recorded which). CDR3 sequence: CASSPGPANYGYTF. The CDR3 DNA reads as TGCGCCAGCAGCCCGGGACCGGCTAACTATGGCTACACCTTC.